Below are 29 T cell receptor beta chains sequenced from a single sample in a study of beta chain features in type 1 diabetes. Expressed TCRB transcripts got sequenced, as all isolated RNA was reverse transcribed. Here immunoSEQ multiplex PCR was the method, and the copy in TCRdb shows in-frame clones only, minus some. This repertoire shows hundreds of thousands of clones, roughly 17% found once; its top ten account for about 0.02%. The sequencing sample was made of naive CD4+ T cells from blood. These receptors originate from a woman aged 18-29 years in good health.

The chain carries TRBV11-1 and TRBJ2-1, with 7 bases matching TRBD1. Germline values: CDR1 SGHAT, CDR2 FQDESV (reference sequence). The CDR3 is 16 residues long. V gave up 1 base and J gave up 9 bases; unmatched junction bases: 12. The CDR3 loop is CASSLEPGTVWSEQFF. CDR3 bases: TGTGCCAGCAGCTTAGAACCTGGGACAGTATGGAGTGAGCAGTTCTTC.

In regard to this clone: This CDR3 is also generated by other DNA sequences in the sample. The gene calls are TRBV6-5 and TRBJ2-1; D gene uncertain. Per germline, CDR1 MNHEY and CDR2 SVGAGI. V was shortened by 5 bases and J by 4 bases, with 9 bases between the two germline ends. This CDR3 region has 13 residues. The CDR3 region is CASSPGTYNEQFF. The CDR3 coding sequence is TGTGCCAGCAGTCCAGGAACATACAATGAGCAGTTCTTC.

The chain recombines TRBV15 with TRBJ2-4; possibly TRBD2 for D (6 bases). V was shortened by 2 bases and J by 8 bases, with 19 bases between the two germline ends. Germline loops: CDR1 LNHNV, CDR2 YYDKDF (reference sequence). CDR3 length: 16 amino acids. The CDR3 DNA follows: TGTGCCACCAGCAGACCAAGCCGGGAGCAGAGGGACATTCAGTACTTC. Translating it yields CATSRPSREQRDIQYF.

This clone was observed a few times. The chain recombines TRBV5-5 with TRBJ2-1; a weak D match, TRBD2 (5 bases). V dropped 4 bases and J dropped 0 bases, with 11 bases sitting between them. The CDR3 contains 15 residues. In germline, CDR1 is SGHKS, CDR2 YYEKEE (reference sequence). The CDR3: CASSHSGSSYNEQFF. DNA of the CDR3: TGTGCCAGCAGCCACAGCGGAAGCTCCTACAATGAGCAGTTCTTC.

This clone was seen more than once but under ten times. V usage is TRBV28 and J usage is TRBJ2-3, with a possible D match to TRBD1 (5 bases). The CDR3 consists of 16 residues. The V and J ends lost 3 bases and 0 bases respectively, with 13 bases between them. Germline V lookup: CDR1 MDHEN, CDR2 SYDVKM. This chain's CDR3 is CASSFQGWVSTDTQYF. CDR3 sequence (DNA): TGTGCCAGCAGTTTCCAGGGATGGGTGAGCACAGATACGCAGTATTTT.

The chain has TRBV6-5 and TRBJ2-1; 12 nucleotides match TRBD2. The CDR3 runs to 16 residues. In germline, CDR1 is MNHEY, CDR2 SVGAGI. V gave up 4 bases and J gave up 13 bases; unmatched junction bases: 14. CDR3 nucleotides: TGTGCCAGCAGTTCCCACGCGACTAGCGGGAGATCGGGTCAGTTCTTC. As protein: CASSSHATSGRSGQFF.

The chain links TRBV7-2 to TRBJ2-5, with 7 bases aligning to TRBD1. The germline V gene encodes CDR1 SGHTA and CDR2 FQGNSA. V lost 1 base to trimming and J lost 1 base; unmatched junction nucleotides: 6. This CDR3 comprises 16 residues. CDR3 sequence (DNA): TGTGCCAGCAGCTTAGTCTTCGGGACAGCCCAAGAGACCCAGTACTTC. Its translation is CASSLVFGTAQETQYF.

This clone was detected only a few times. The identical CDR3 is also encoded by other nucleotide sequences in the sample. The V call is TRBV18, the J call TRBJ2-1; D unclear. The CDR3 totals 12 residues. Trimming left V 3 bases short and J 7 bases short, with 7 bases between. CDR1 is KGHSH, CDR2 LQKENI, per germline. DNA of the CDR3: TGTGCCAGCTCACCGCAGAGGAATGAGCAGTTCTTC. This gives the protein CASSPQRNEQFF.

The sample holds a few counts of this clone. The chain employs TRBV7-9 and TRBJ2-3, with D perhaps matching TRBD1 (5 bases). The germline CDR1 and CDR2 sequences are SEHNR and FQNEAQ (reference sequence). V lost 10 bases and J lost 0, with 11 bases in between. The CDR3 spans 13 residues. CDR3 sequence: CATSGRSTDTQYF. CDR3 sequence (DNA): TGTGCCACCTCAGGGCGGAGCACAGATACGCAGTATTTT.

V usage is TRBV5-6 and J usage is TRBJ2-7, with 7 bases lining up with TRBD1. In germline, CDR1 is SGHDT, CDR2 YYEEEE. The V gene end was trimmed by 1 base and the J gene end by 6 bases; junction bases not matched to a gene: 16. The CDR3 extends over 17 amino acids. CDR3 loop: CASSLISRGRSRREQYF. The CDR3 bases are TGTGCCAGCAGCTTGATCTCGAGGGGGCGAAGTCGGCGCGAGCAGTACTTC.

J is TRBJ2-5 and V is TRBV27; no reliable D call. The CDR3 totals 14 residues. The germline CDR1 and CDR2 sequences are MNHEY and SMNVEV (reference sequence). V was trimmed by 3 bases and J by 0 bases, leaving 8 bases between them. CDR3 residues: CASSFGRHQETQYF. In nucleotides, the CDR3 is TGTGCCAGCAGTTTCGGCAGACACCAAGAGACCCAGTACTTC.

The V call is TRBV5-6, the J call TRBJ2-7; no firm D call. V lost 1 base, J lost 7 bases, and 6 bases lay in between. Per the germline V gene, CDR1 is SGHDT and CDR2 is YYEEEE. This CDR3 contains 11 residues. For the CDR3, the DNA is TGTGCCAGCAGCTTGATGAAAGAGCAGTACTTC. Its translation is CASSLMKEQYF.

The chain couples TRBV28 to TRBJ2-1; possibly TRBD2 for D (6 bases). The germline CDR1 and CDR2 sequences are MDHEN and SYDVKM. V was cut by 7 bases and J by 11 bases, with 18 bases left in between. The CDR3 totals 13 residues. CDR3 DNA sequence: TGTGCCAGCACCCTCAGGCGGGGAGGAAAGCAGTTCTTC. Translated: CASTLRRGGKQFF.

The V and J genes are TRBV7-2 and TRBJ1-1; maybe TRBD1 (6 bases). Germline lookup yields CDR1 SGHTA and CDR2 FQGNSA. CDR3 length: 14 residues. V lost 3 bases, J lost 2 bases, and 10 bases lay in between. Here the CDR3 reads CASSFDRKNTEAFF. The CDR3 coding sequence is TGTGCCAGCAGCTTCGACAGGAAAAACACTGAAGCTTTCTTT.

The J gene is TRBJ1-5, the V gene TRBV27; possibly TRBD1 for D (6 bases). V was shortened by 5 bases and J by 5 bases, with 22 bases between the two germline ends. Germline V gene data show CDR1 as MNHEY and CDR2 as SMNVEV (reference sequence). This CDR3 region has 17 residues. CDR3 loop: CASSEEGPGTPHQPQHF. The CDR3 nucleotides are TGTGCCAGCAGTGAAGAAGGCCCAGGGACACCACATCAGCCCCAGCATTTT.

This clone was seen a few times. The same CDR3 also results from other DNA sequences found in this sample. The V gene is TRBV7-9, the J gene TRBJ2-3, with 8 bases lining up with TRBD2. This CDR3 has 14 amino acids. Germline V gene sequence: CDR1 SEHNR, CDR2 FQNEAQ (reference sequence). The junction had 1 base not matched to a gene; V was cut back by 5 bases and J by 0 bases. The CDR3 coding sequence is TGTGCCAGCAGCCCTAGCGGGAGCACAGATACGCAGTATTTT. Protein: CASSPSGSTDTQYF.

This clone was detected only a few times. This may be a read error, as it is one base from a much larger clone. The chain carries TRBV7-6 and TRBJ2-5, with D unresolved. V gave up 5 bases and J gave up 2 bases, with 3 bases separating them. Germline V gene sequence: CDR1 SGHVS, CDR2 FNYEAQ. The CDR3 runs 11 residues. The CDR3 DNA is TGTGCCAGCAGCAAACAAGAGACCCAGTACTTC. Translation: CASSKQETQYF.

This rearrangement joins TRBV23-1 to TRBJ1-2; 11 nucleotides agree with TRBD1. TRBV23-1 is classed as an ORF, of uncertain function. CDR3 length: 15 residues. V shed 1 base and J 7 bases; nucleotides not matched to a gene: 5. The DNA for the CDR3 is TGCGCCAGCAGTCAATGGGACAGGGGGTCGTTTGGCTACACCTTC. It specifies CASSQWDRGSFGYTF.

This clone has just a few counts. V gene TRBV7-9 combines with J gene TRBJ2-5; tentative D call: TRBD2 (5 bases). The CDR3 spans 15 residues. Trimming removed 2 bases at V and 5 bases at J, with 15 bases between. Germline V CDR1 and CDR2: SEHNR, FQNEAQ (reference sequence). CDR3 sequence: CASSLLSGHLETQYF. The CDR3 coding sequence is TGTGCCAGCAGCTTACTGAGCGGTCATTTGGAGACCCAGTACTTC.

This clone has more than one count but fewer than ten. The V gene is TRBV28, the J gene TRBJ2-3, with 15 bases identical to TRBD2. Germline-derived CDR1 and CDR2 are MDHEN and SYDVKM. The CDR3 totals 16 residues. V lost 6 bases, J lost 7 bases, and 8 bases stayed unmatched. The chain's CDR3 is CASREGGTSGRYTQYF. The CDR3 DNA is TGTGCCAGCAGGGAAGGGGGGACTAGCGGGAGGTATACGCAGTATTTT.

The chain combines TRBV6-6 with TRBJ1-1, with TRBD1 matching over 9 bases. This CDR3 is built from 14 residues. Germline values: CDR1 MNHNY, CDR2 SVGAGI (reference sequence). V lost 8 bases to trimming and J lost 5 bases; unmatched junction nucleotides: 9. The CDR3 DNA reads as TGTGCCAGCGGACAACAGGGGGCAGTAACTGAAGCTTTCTTT. Translating gives CASGQQGAVTEAFF.

CDR3 in amino acids: CASTNRGIRKTGANVLTF. CDR3 coding DNA: TGTGCCAGTACAAATAGGGGCATACGAAAGACTGGGGCCAACGTCCTGACTTTC. The chain couples TRBV19 to TRBJ2-6, with D tentatively TRBD1 (5 bases). V was clipped by 7 bases and J by 2 bases, with 21 bases between them. CDR1 and CDR2 from the germline V gene are LNHDA and SQIVND (reference sequence). The CDR3 length is 18 residues.

This clone was seen a few times. The chain is built from TRBV2 and TRBJ1-2; no firm D call. The CDR3 runs to 12 residues. The V end lost 7 bases, the J end lost 5 bases, and 11 bases lay between the germline ends. Germline assignment: CDR1 SNHLY and CDR2 FYNNEI. CDR3 loop: CASNKDGYGYTF. The CDR3 DNA is TGTGCCAGCAATAAGGACGGTTATGGCTACACCTTC.

This clone appeared a few times. The CDR3 is CSAGLAGRNEQFF. In nucleotides, the CDR3 is TGCAGCGCAGGACTAGCGGGACGCAATGAGCAGTTCTTC. The chain employs TRBV29-1 and TRBJ2-1; 12 bases match TRBD2. After removal of 7 bases from V and 6 bases from J, the junction contained 4 bases not matched to a gene. Germline V gene data show CDR1 as SQVTM and CDR2 as ANQGSEA. There are 13 residues in the CDR3.

This clone has more than one count but fewer than ten. The chain joins TRBV5-6 to TRBJ1-1; a weak D match, TRBD1 (5 bases). V lost 5 bases to trimming and J lost 8 bases, with 25 bases between them. CDR3 length: 16 residues. CDR1 is SGHDT, CDR2 YYEEEE, per germline. This CDR3 is CASRPAALRGGAEAFF. The CDR3 DNA sequence: TGTGCCAGCAGACCCGCCGCTCTCCGAGGAGGGGCCGAAGCTTTCTTT.

The chain recombines TRBV6-6 with TRBJ1-2, with 7 nucleotides matching TRBD1. Unmatched junction bases numbered 9, after V lost 7 bases and J lost 1 base. The CDR3 spans 15 residues. The germline gives CDR1 MNHNY, CDR2 SVGAGI (reference sequence). DNA for the CDR3: TGTGCCAGCACTGAACAGGGGATTGGTAACTATGGCTACACCTTC. It codes for CASTEQGIGNYGYTF.

This chain links TRBV11-2 with TRBJ2-2, with 13 bases matching TRBD2. After removal of 5 bases from V and 5 bases from J, the junction contained 8 bases not matched to a gene. The CDR3 is 17 residues long. The germline V gene has CDR1 SGHAT and CDR2 FQNNGV. The CDR3 sequence is CASSPPGLAGETGELFF. The CDR3 DNA follows: TGTGCCAGCAGCCCCCCTGGACTAGCGGGAGAAACCGGGGAGCTGTTTTTT.

The chain combines TRBV2 with TRBJ2-1; 7 bases match TRBD2. The V gene end was trimmed by 4 bases and the J gene end by 7 bases; junction bases not matched to a gene: 10. The V gene's germline CDR1 is SNHLY and CDR2 FYNNEI. The CDR3 sequence is 15 residues long. The CDR3 spells CASSAIPVSGNEQFF. CDR3 DNA: TGTGCCAGCAGTGCAATCCCCGTTAGCGGGAATGAGCAGTTCTTC.

This clone has a handful of counts. The V gene is TRBV7-2, the J gene TRBJ2-1; no definite D call. The germline V and J ends were trimmed by 5 bases and 4 bases, with 15 bases remaining between them. This CDR3 has 15 residues. Germline V gives CDR1 SGHTA, CDR2 FQGNSA. The CDR3 spells CASSPTELLYNEQFF. DNA for the CDR3: TGTGCCAGCAGCCCGACCGAGTTACTTTACAATGAGCAGTTCTTC.